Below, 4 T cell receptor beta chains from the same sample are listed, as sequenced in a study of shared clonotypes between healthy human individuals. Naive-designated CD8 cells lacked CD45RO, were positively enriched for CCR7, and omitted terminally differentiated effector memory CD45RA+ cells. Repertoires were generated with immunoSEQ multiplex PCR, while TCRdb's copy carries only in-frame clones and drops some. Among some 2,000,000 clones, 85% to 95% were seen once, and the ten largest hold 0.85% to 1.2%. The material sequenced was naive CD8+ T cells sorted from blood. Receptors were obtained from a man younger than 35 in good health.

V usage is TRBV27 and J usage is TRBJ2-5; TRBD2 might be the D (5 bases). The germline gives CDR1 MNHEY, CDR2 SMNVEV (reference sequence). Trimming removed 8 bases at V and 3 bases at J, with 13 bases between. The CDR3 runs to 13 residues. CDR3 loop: CASALDFEETQYF. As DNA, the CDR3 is TGTGCCAGCGCTTTGGACTTCGAAGAGACCCAGTACTTC.

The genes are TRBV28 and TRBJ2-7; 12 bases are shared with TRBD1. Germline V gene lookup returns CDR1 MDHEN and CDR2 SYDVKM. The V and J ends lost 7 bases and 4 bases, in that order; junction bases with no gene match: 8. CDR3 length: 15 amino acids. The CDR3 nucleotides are TGTGCCAGCACCCAGGGACAGGGGGCCACTTACGAGCAGTACTTC. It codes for CASTQGQGATYEQYF.

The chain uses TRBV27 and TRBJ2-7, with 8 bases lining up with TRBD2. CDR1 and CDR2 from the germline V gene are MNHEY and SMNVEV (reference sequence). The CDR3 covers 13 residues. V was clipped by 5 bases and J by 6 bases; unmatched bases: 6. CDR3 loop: CASSSGSGFEQYF. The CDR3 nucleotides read TGTGCCAGCAGTAGCGGGAGCGGGTTCGAGCAGTACTTC.

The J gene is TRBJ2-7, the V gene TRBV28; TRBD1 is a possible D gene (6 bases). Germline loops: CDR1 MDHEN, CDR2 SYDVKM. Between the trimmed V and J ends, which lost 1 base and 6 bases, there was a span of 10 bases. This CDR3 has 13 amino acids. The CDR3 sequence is CASSLFQGSEQYF. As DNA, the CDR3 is TGTGCCAGCAGTTTATTCCAGGGGAGCGAGCAGTACTTC.